Following are 26 T cell receptor beta chains from one sample sequenced in a study of regulatory T cells in long-lasting Graves disease. According to the study, TCR beta libraries were built with iRepertoire HTBI primers and CDR3-region Arm-PCR. From the multiplex PCR reads, TCRdb called clonotypes with MiXCR, one entry per CDR3 protein. The data contain some 340,000 distinct CDR3 sequences, about 10% of them seen just once; the ten biggest clones take up approximately 19%. Time point noted: newly diagnosed GD, antithyroid drugs for less than 3 months. The authors made the TCR library using RNA they extracted from PBMCs. The sample was also linked to a second study, of T cells in Graves' hyperthyroidism and ophthalmopathy.

Sample: peripheral blood mononuclear cells (PBMCs), taken at new diagnosis, from a patient treated with antithyroid drugs. These TCRs come from a woman aged 18-29 years with Graves disease.

Many counts were recorded for this clonotype. The V call is TRBV28, the J call TRBJ2-7, with D unresolved. This CDR3 region has 14 residues. Germline CDR1 is MDHEN and CDR2 is SYDVKM. V was clipped by 6 bases and J by 2 bases, with 14 bases between them. The CDR3 DNA is TGTGCCAGCAGCCTCGGACGGAAGACCTACGAGCAGTACTTC. Amino acid sequence: CASSLGRKTYEQYF.

This clonotype was counted ten times or more. This chain uses TRBV12-3 or TRBV12-4 with TRBJ2-5, with 7 bases that match TRBD1. V lost 3 bases, J lost 0 bases, and 7 bases stayed unmatched. The CDR3 covers 16 residues. The CDR3 spells CASSLGDSYNQETQYF. The CDR3 DNA is TGTGCCAGCAGTTTGGGGGACAGTTATAACCAAGAGACCCAGTACTTC.

This clonotype was observed many times. The chain employs TRBV6-2 or TRBV6-3 and TRBJ2-1, with TRBD1 as a possible D gene (5 bases). Deletions cut 4 bases from V and 7 bases from J, with 14 bases between. CDR1 MNHEY and CDR2 SVGEGT come from the germline V gene. The CDR3 length is 14 residues. In nucleotides, the CDR3 is TGTGCCAGCAGTTCCCCCCAGGGTGTGAATGAGCAGTTCTTC. Translating it yields CASSSPQGVNEQFF.

This clonotype was picked up many times. The chain links TRBV12-3 or TRBV12-4 to TRBJ1-6; a possible D gene is TRBD1 (5 bases). Deletions cut 6 bases from V and 0 bases from J, with 15 bases between. This CDR3 is built from 17 residues. This CDR3 reads CASSPGALSSYNSPLHF. The CDR3 DNA reads TGTGCCAGCAGCCCTGGGGCCTTGAGCTCCTATAATTCACCCCTCCACTTT.

This clonotype was counted ten times or more. The V gene is TRBV5-1, the J gene TRBJ2-1; maybe TRBD2 (6 bases). In germline, CDR1 is SGHRS, CDR2 YFSETQ. The V and J ends lost 1 base and 1 base respectively, with 15 bases between them. The CDR3 has 17 residues. CDR3: CASSLIPSGVSYNEQFF. The CDR3 bases are TGCGCCAGCAGCTTGATCCCGTCGGGGGTTTCCTACAATGAGCAGTTCTTC.

This clonotype has at least ten counts. V is TRBV30 and J is TRBJ1-1; D unresolved. This CDR3 has 13 residues. The germline CDR1 and CDR2 sequences are GTSNPN and SVGIG (reference sequence). The V and J ends lost 2 bases and 5 bases respectively, with 12 bases between them. The CDR3 spells CAWSMSGGTEAFF. The CDR3, as DNA: TGTGCCTGGAGTATGTCCGGAGGAACTGAAGCTTTCTTT.

There are many counts of this clonotype. The rearrangement uses TRBV6-2 or TRBV6-3 and TRBJ1-4; a weak D match, TRBD1 (5 bases). Germline CDR1 is MNHEY and CDR2 is SVGEGT. The CDR3 spans 15 residues. V lost 6 bases, J lost 5 bases, and 16 bases lay in between. This chain's CDR3 is CASRRPGFENEKLFF. CDR3 nucleotide sequence: TGTGCCAGCAGACGCCCAGGGTTTGAAAATGAAAAACTGTTTTTT.

There are many counts of this clonotype. The chain uses TRBV7-2 and TRBJ2-1; D might be TRBD1 (5 bases). V lost 7 bases and J 7 bases, leaving 23 bases between the germline ends. The germline CDR1 and CDR2 sequences are SGHTA and FQGNSA. The CDR3 sequence is 16 residues long. The chain's CDR3 is CASTANLAGLTNEQFF. The CDR3 nucleotides are TGTGCCAGCACGGCCAACCTGGCAGGGCTGACGAATGAGCAGTTCTTC.

This clonotype has at least ten counts. At one of its ends the junction is not consistent with the germline gene, which may arise from a read error. The CDR3 reads CASSLGTAGRDTQYF. The CDR3, as DNA: TGTGCTAGCAGCTTAGGGACCGCCGGCAGGGATACGCAGTATTTT. The rearrangement uses TRBV7-7 and TRBJ2-3; the D gene could be TRBD1 or TRBD2 (5 bases each). This CDR3 region has 15 residues. CDR1 and CDR2 from the germline V gene are SSHAT and FNYEAQ (reference sequence).

This clonotype was seen repeatedly, ten times or more. The gene calls are TRBV12-3 or TRBV12-4 and TRBJ2-1; 11 bases agree with TRBD1. V was pared by 7 bases and J by 7 bases, with 9 bases of the junction left unmatched. This CDR3 has 15 amino acids. The DNA for the CDR3 is TGTGCCAGCAAACGAGGACAGGGGGCTTGGAATGAGCAGTTCTTC. Translation: CASKRGQGAWNEQFF.

At least ten counts were recorded for this clonotype. The chain links TRBV11-2 to TRBJ2-5; TRBD2 aligns across 8 bases. The CDR3 has 15 amino acids. Germline CDR1 reads SGHAT; CDR2 reads FQNNGV. V lost 5 bases to trimming and J lost 2 bases; unmatched junction nucleotides: 7. The DNA of the CDR3 is TGTGCCAGCAGCCCCGGGGGGGCAAATCAAGAGACCCAGTACTTC. This translates into CASSPGGANQETQYF.

This clonotype has a handful of counts. The rearrangement joins TRBV4-3 to TRBJ2-2, with TRBD2 matching over 8 bases. V shed 0 bases and J 7 bases; nucleotides not matched to a gene: 7. This CDR3 has 16 amino acids. Germline V CDR1 and CDR2: LGHNA, YSLEER. The CDR3 DNA follows: TGCGCCAGCAGCCAAGATAGCGGGACTATATTCGGGGAGCTGTTTTTT. This translates into CASSQDSGTIFGELFF.

This chain joins TRBV9 and TRBJ2-1, with a tentative D call TRBD1 (6 bases). The CDR3 sequence is 12 residues long. Trimming pared 5 bases from V and 13 bases from J, leaving 16 bases between. Germline CDR1 SGDLS, CDR2 YYNGEE. CDR3 amino acids: CASRGAADGQFF. The CDR3 DNA reads as TGTGCCAGCAGGGGGGCCGCCGACGGTCAGTTCTTC.

The table lists this clonotype with a few counts. V is TRBV20-1 and J is TRBJ1-2; D is perhaps TRBD1 (5 bases). CDR3 length: 15 residues. Germline V gene lookup returns CDR1 DFQATT and CDR2 SNEGSKA (reference sequence). Trimming stripped 3 bases from V and 2 bases from J, with 16 bases between. CDR3 sequence reads: CSASSYEPGNYGYTF. CDR3 nucleotide sequence: TGCAGTGCTAGTTCGTACGAGCCAGGGAACTATGGCTACACCTTC.

This clonotype has at least ten counts. The chain carries TRBV11-2 and TRBJ2-1; D possibly corresponds to TRBD1 (5 bases). The CDR3 covers 13 residues. The germline CDR1 and CDR2 sequences are SGHAT and FQNNGV. Trimming stripped 7 bases from V and 8 bases from J, with 15 bases between. The CDR3 DNA reads as TGTGCCAGCAAGGGGATGAGAGTGGATGAGCAGTTCTTC. Translating gives CASKGMRVDEQFF.

This clonotype was counted ten times or more. The rearrangement links TRBV12-3 or TRBV12-4 to TRBJ1-1; 8 bases fit TRBD1. J lost 5 bases, V lost 1 base, and 6 bases had no gene match. The CDR3 loop spans 15 amino acids. CDR3 coding DNA: TGTGCCAGCAGTTTAGGAGGGCAGGGGGCGACTGAAGCTTTCTTT. This codes for CASSLGGQGATEAFF.

The chain is built from TRBV7-2 and TRBJ1-5; no definite D call. The germline V gene encodes CDR1 SGHTA and CDR2 FQGNSA. The ends were cut back, 1 base at V and 4 bases at J, with 11 bases in the middle. The CDR3 runs 15 residues. The CDR3 DNA is TGTGCCAGCAGCTTAGAAGGTTACGGTAATCAGCCCCAGCATTTT. Its protein product is CASSLEGYGNQPQHF.

This clonotype was detected only a few times. J is TRBJ1-6 and V is TRBV20-1; D gene uncertain. V lost 5 bases and J lost 4, with 9 bases in between. In germline, CDR1 is DFQATT, CDR2 SNEGSKA (reference sequence). The CDR3 is made up of 13 amino acids. The CDR3 loop is CSADGPYNSPLHF. CDR3 coding DNA: TGCAGTGCTGACGGGCCTTATAATTCACCCCTCCACTTT.

Only a few counts were recorded for this clonotype. The chain couples TRBV20-1 to TRBJ1-2, with D perhaps TRBD1 (5 bases). The CDR3 is 14 residues long. V dropped 7 bases and J dropped 3 bases, with 18 bases sitting between them. Germline V gene sequence: CDR1 DFQATT, CDR2 SNEGSKA (reference sequence). CDR3 nucleotides: TGCAGTGGTCAGGGAAGGGGCCTAGACTATGGCTACACCTTC. Encoded protein: CSGQGRGLDYGYTF.

Remarks on this clonotype: The conserved closing phenylalanine or tryptophan is absent in this CDR3, likely reflecting a read error. The chain joins TRBV29-1 to TRBJ2-5; D unresolved. The CDR3 sequence is 10 residues long. Germline V gene sequence: CDR1 SQVTM, CDR2 ANQGSEA. V lost 4 bases and J 10 bases, leaving 10 bases between the germline ends. CDR3 nucleotide sequence: TGCAGCGTTGTGAGGTCGCACCAGTACTAC. Translated, it gives CSVVRSHQYY.

This clonotype appeared many times. This rearrangement joins TRBV20-1 to TRBJ1-3, with a tentative D call TRBD1 (5 bases). From germline, CDR1 is DFQATT and CDR2 SNEGSKA (reference sequence). The length of the CDR3 is 17 residues. The ends were cut back, 0 bases at V and 0 bases at J, with 15 bases in the middle. CDR3 DNA sequence: TGCAGTGCTAGAGACGTGGGACGGAGTGCCTCTGGAAACACCATATATTTT. Its protein product is CSARDVGRSASGNTIYF.

J is TRBJ2-1 and V is TRBV19; D gene ambiguous. The V and J ends lost 5 bases and 0 bases respectively, with 14 bases between them. Germline V lookup: CDR1 LNHDA, CDR2 SQIVND (reference sequence). The CDR3 spans 16 residues. In nucleotides, the CDR3 is TGTGCCAGTAGTCATCGACATTTGAGCTCCTACAATGAGCAGTTCTTC. Protein product: CASSHRHLSSYNEQFF. Together with reference TRBV19 and TRBJ2-1, the CDR3 gives the full variable domain: DGGITQSPKYLFRKEGQNVTLSCEQNLNHDAMYWYRQDPGQGLRLIYYSQIVNDFQKGDIAEGYSVSREKKESFPLTVTSAQKNPTAFYLCASSHRHLSSYNEQFFGPGTRLTVL.

Ten or more counts support this clonotype. J is TRBJ2-2 and V is TRBV7-2; D is unclear. V dropped 5 bases and J dropped 1 base, with 11 bases sitting between them. CDR3 length: 15 amino acids. CDR1 is SGHTA and CDR2 is FQGNSA in the germline V gene. CDR3 loop: CASSPNAVNTGELFF. The DNA of the CDR3 is TGTGCCAGCAGCCCAAACGCAGTGAACACCGGGGAGCTGTTTTTT.

This clonotype showed up many times. The chain couples TRBV28 to TRBJ2-6; the D call may be TRBD1 or TRBD2 (5 bases each). V was shortened by 6 bases and J by 0 bases, with 6 bases between the two germline ends. The CDR3 has 14 residues. CDR1 MDHEN and CDR2 SYDVKM come from the germline V gene. The chain's CDR3 is CASRGTSGANVLTF. CDR3 DNA: TGTGCCAGCAGAGGGACCTCTGGGGCCAACGTCCTGACTTTC.

This clonotype was counted at least ten times. This sequence joins TRBV19 and TRBJ2-1; D remains unclear. Trimming removed 5 bases at V and 0 bases at J, with 23 bases between. The CDR3 is 19 amino acids. Germline V CDR1 and CDR2: LNHDA, SQIVND (reference sequence). CDR3 in amino acids: CASSSPGRRGFSSYNEQFF. CDR3 in DNA: TGTGCCAGTAGTTCCCCCGGACGTCGAGGCTTTAGCTCCTACAATGAGCAGTTCTTC.

Note on this clonotype: A single base separates this from a much larger clone, so it may be a read error. The chain recombines TRBV20-1 with TRBJ2-1; 7 bases map to TRBD2. The CDR3 has 13 residues. From germline, CDR1 is DFQATT and CDR2 SNEGSKA (reference sequence). The CDR3 nucleotides are TGTATTTGGGCAACGGGGACTACGGGTGTGCAGTTCTTC. Encoded protein: CIWATGTTGVQFF.